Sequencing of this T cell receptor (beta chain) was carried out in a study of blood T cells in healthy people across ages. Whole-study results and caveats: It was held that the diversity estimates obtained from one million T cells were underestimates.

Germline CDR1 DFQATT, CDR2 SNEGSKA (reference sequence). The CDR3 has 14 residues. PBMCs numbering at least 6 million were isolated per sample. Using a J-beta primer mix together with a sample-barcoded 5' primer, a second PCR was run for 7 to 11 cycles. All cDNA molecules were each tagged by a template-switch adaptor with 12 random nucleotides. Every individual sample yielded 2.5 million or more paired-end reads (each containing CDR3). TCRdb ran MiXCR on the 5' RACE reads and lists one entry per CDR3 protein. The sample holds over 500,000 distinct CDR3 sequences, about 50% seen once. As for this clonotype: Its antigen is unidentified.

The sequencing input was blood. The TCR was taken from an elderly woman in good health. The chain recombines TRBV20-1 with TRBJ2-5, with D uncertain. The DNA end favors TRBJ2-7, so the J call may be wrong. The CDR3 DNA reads TGCAGTGCTAGACCCCAGGTTCCTAACTACGAGCAGTACTTC. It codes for CSARPQVPNYEQYF.